These 7 T cell receptor beta chains were sequenced from one sample in a study of T cell repertoires in cytomegalovirus infection. TCRdb re-derived calls from the reads in MiXCR, one entry per CDR3 protein. Counted here are under 150,000 distinct CDR3 sequences, roughly 9% occurring once; the ten biggest clones make up about a tenth. The sample was PBMCs. The source of these receptors is a human donor in good health (CMV status not recorded). Some clones in this sample may be carry-over from other donors' samples.

The sample holds many counts of this clonotype. As DNA, the CDR3 is TGCGCCAGCAGCTTGGACAGGGTTGGTTACGCTTTCTTT. As protein: CASSLDRVGYAFF. The chain has TRBV5-1 and TRBJ1-1; a possible D gene is TRBD1 (6 bases). V was shortened by 0 bases and J by 11 bases, with 14 bases between the two germline ends. Germline V CDR1 and CDR2: SGHRS, YFSETQ. The CDR3 loop spans 13 amino acids.

This clonotype was seen at least ten times. The chain combines TRBV19 with TRBJ2-3, with unresolved D. Germline values: CDR1 LNHDA, CDR2 SQIVND (reference sequence). This CDR3 is 13 amino acids long. Trimming removed 4 bases from V and 4 bases from J, with 9 bases in between. The CDR3 DNA reads TGTGCCAGTAGTACGCATGGGGCAGATACGCAGTATTTT. Translating it yields CASSTHGADTQYF.

This clonotype was seen more than once but under ten times. The rearrangement uses TRBV11-2 and TRBJ1-2, with D unclear. V lost 5 bases, J lost 6 bases, and 10 bases lay in between. This CDR3 region has 12 residues. The germline V gene encodes CDR1 SGHAT and CDR2 FQNNGV. The CDR3 bases are TGTGCCAGCAGCCGAAGTAGGGATGGCTACACCTTC. Its protein is CASSRSRDGYTF.

This clonotype was seen repeatedly, ten times or more. V usage is TRBV12-3 or TRBV12-4 and J usage is TRBJ1-2; 7 nucleotides line up with TRBD1. Unmatched junction bases numbered 4, after V lost 2 bases and J lost 7 bases. The CDR3 contains 13 residues. The CDR3: CASSLKDRRGYTF. The CDR3 nucleotides are TGTGCCAGCAGTTTAAAGGACAGGCGTGGCTACACCTTC.

This clonotype was counted ten times or more. The chain joins TRBV28 to TRBJ1-2, with 7 bases aligning to TRBD1. The CDR3 loop spans 11 amino acids. Trimming at V came to 6 bases and at J to 5 bases, leaving 0 bases not matched to a gene. CDR1 and CDR2 (germline): MDHEN, SYDVKM. The CDR3 region has the DNA TGTGCCAGCAGGGGACAGTATGGCTACACCTTC. Its protein is CASRGQYGYTF.

The rearrangement links TRBV12-3 or TRBV12-4 to TRBJ2-7; D is perhaps TRBD1 (5 bases). V was cut by 7 bases and J by 0 bases, with 10 bases left in between. This CDR3 is 13 amino acids long. The CDR3 is CASTWGLSYEQYF. CDR3 in DNA: TGTGCCAGCACATGGGGCCTCTCCTACGAGCAGTACTTC.

To note about this clonotype: A much larger clone is a single base away; this may be a read error. The V gene is TRBV5-1, the J gene TRBJ2-7; D is perhaps TRBD1 (9 bases). CDR1 and CDR2 (germline): SGHRS, YFSETQ. V lost 3 bases to trimming and J lost 0 bases, with 16 bases between them. The CDR3 spans 16 residues. The CDR3 nucleotides are TGCGCCAGCAGCTGTGGGACAGGGACTAGCTCCTACGAGCAGTACTTC. Its translation is CASSCGTGTSSYEQYF.